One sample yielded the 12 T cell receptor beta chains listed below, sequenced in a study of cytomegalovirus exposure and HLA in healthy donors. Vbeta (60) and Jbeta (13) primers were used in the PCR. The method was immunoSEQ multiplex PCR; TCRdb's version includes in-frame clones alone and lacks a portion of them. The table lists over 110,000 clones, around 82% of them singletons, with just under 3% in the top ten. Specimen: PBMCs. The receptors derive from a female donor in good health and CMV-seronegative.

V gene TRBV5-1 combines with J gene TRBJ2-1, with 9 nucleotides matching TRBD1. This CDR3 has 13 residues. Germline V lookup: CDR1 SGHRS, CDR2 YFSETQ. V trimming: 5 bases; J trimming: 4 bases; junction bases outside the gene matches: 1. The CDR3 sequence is CASRGQGYNEQFF. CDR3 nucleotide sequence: TGCGCCAGCAGGGGACAGGGTTACAATGAGCAGTTCTTC.

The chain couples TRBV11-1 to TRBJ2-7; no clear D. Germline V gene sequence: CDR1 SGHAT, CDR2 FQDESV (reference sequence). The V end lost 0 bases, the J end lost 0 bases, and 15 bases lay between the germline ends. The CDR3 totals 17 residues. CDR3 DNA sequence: TGTGCCAGCAGCTTAGCGGCTACGGGTTTTGGCTCCTACGAGCAGTACTTC. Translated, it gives CASSLAATGFGSYEQYF. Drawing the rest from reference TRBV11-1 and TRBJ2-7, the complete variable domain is EAEVAQSPRYKITEKSQAVAFWCDPISGHATLYWYRQILGQGPELLVQFQDESVVDDSQLPKDRFSAERLKGVDSTLKIQPAELGDSAMYLCASSLAATGFGSYEQYFGPGTRLTVT.

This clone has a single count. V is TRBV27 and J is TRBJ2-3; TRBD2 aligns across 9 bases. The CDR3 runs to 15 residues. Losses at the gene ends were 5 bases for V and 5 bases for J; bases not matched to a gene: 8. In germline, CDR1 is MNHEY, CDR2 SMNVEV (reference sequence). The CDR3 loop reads CASSRAAGGGDTQYF. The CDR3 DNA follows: TGTGCCAGCAGTCGAGCGGCGGGAGGGGGAGATACGCAGTATTTT.

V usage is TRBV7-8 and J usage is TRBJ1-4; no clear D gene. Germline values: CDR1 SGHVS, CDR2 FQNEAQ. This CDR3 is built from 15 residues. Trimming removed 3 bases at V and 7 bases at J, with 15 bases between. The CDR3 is CASSFGGFIGEKLFF. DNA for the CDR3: TGTGCCAGCAGCTTCGGAGGTTTTATAGGTGAAAAACTGTTTTTT.

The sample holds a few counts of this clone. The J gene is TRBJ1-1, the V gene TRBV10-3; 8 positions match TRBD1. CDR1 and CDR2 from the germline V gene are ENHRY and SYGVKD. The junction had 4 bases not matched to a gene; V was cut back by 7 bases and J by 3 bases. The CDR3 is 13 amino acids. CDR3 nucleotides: TGTGCCATCAACAGGGGGAAAGACACTGAAGCTTTCTTT. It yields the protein CAINRGKDTEAFF.

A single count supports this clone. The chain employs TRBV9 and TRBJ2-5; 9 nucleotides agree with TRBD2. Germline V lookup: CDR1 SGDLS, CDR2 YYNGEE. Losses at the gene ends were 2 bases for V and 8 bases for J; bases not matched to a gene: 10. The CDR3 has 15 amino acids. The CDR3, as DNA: TGTGCCAGCAGCGTCATGGGACTAGCATCGAATACCCAGTACTTC. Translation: CASSVMGLASNTQYF.

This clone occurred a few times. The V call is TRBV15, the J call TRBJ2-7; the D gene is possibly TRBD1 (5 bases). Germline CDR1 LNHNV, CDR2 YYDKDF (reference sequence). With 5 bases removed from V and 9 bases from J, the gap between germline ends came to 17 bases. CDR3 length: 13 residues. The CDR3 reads CATSAFRQIGQYF. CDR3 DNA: TGTGCCACCAGCGCATTCAGACAGATCGGGCAGTACTTC. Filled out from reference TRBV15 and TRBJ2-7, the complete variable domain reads DAMVIQNPRYQVTQFGKPVTLSCSQTLNHNVMYWYQQKSSQAPKLLFHYYDKDFNNEADTPDNFQSRRPNTSFCFLDIRSPGLGDTAMYLCATSAFRQIGQYFGPGTRLTVT.

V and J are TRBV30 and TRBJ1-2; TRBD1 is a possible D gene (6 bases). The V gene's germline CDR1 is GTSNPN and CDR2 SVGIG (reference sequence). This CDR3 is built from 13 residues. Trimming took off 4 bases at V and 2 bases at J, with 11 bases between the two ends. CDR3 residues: CAWNPGANYGYTF. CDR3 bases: TGTGCCTGGAACCCAGGGGCCAACTATGGCTACACCTTC.

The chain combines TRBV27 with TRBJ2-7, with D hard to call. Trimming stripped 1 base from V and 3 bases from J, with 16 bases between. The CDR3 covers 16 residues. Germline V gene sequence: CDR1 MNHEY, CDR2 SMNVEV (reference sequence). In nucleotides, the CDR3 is TGTGCCAGCAGTTTATTGGGTACAGTGGAAGTCTACGAGCAGTACTTC. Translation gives CASSLLGTVEVYEQYF.

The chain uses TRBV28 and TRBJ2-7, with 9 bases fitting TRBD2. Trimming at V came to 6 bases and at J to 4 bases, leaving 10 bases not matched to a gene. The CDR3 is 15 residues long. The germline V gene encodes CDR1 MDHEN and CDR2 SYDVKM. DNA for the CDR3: TGTGCCAGCAGGAATACGGCGGGGGGGGTGTACGAGCAGTACTTC. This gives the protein CASRNTAGGVYEQYF.

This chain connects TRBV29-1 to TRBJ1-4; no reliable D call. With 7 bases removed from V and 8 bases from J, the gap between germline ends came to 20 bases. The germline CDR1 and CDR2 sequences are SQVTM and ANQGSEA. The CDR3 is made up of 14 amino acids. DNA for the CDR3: TGCAGCGCCTACACACGCTCTTTCGGGGAAAAACTGTTTTTT. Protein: CSAYTRSFGEKLFF.

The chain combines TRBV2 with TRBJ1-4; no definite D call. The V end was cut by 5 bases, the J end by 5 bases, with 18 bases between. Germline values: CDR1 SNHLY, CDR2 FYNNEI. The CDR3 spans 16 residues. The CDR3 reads CASSPPHITKNEKLFF. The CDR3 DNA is TGTGCCAGCAGTCCCCCCCACATCACCAAGAATGAAAAACTGTTTTTT.